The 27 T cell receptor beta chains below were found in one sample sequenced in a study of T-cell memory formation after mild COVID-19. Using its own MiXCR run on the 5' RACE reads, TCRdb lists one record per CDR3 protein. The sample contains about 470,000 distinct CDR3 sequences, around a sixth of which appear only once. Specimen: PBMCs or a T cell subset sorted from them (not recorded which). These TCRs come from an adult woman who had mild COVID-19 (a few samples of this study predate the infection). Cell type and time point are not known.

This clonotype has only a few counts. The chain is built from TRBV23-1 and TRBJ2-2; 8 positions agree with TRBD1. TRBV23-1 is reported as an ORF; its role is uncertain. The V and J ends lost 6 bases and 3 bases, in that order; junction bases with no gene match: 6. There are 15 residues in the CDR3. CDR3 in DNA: TGCGCCAGCAGCGTCAGGGGGCAGTACACCGGGGAGCTGTTTTTT. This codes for CASSVRGQYTGELFF.

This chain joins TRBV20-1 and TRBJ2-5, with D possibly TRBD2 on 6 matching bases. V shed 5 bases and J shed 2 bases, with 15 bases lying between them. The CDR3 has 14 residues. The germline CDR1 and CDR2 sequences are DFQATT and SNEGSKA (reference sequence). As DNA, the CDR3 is TGCAGTGCTCCAATAGCGGACACTCAAGAGACCCAGTACTTC. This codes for CSAPIADTQETQYF.

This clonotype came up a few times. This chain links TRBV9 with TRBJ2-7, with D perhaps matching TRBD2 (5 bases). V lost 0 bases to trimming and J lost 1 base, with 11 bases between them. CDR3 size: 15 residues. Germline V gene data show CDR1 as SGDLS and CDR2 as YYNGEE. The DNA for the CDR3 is TGTGCCAGCAGCGTAGACAGCGGTCGGTCCTACGAGCAGTACTTC. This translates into CASSVDSGRSYEQYF.

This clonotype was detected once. Here the CDR3 reads CASSGGVNTEAFF. The CDR3 nucleotides read TGCGCCAGCAGTGGGGGAGTGAACACTGAAGCTTTCTTT. The chain uses TRBV10-2 and TRBJ1-1; the D is unclear. V lost 4 bases, J lost 0 bases, and 6 bases lay in between. CDR3 size: 13 residues. The germline CDR1 and CDR2 sequences are WSHSY and SAAADI.

The CDR3 DNA sequence: TGTGCCACCAGTGACTCATTAGCGAGACCTACAGATACGCAGTATTTT. Its translation is CATSDSLARPTDTQYF. The V call is TRBV24-1, the J call TRBJ2-3, with a weak D call TRBD2 (5 bases). There are 16 residues in the CDR3. Germline loops: CDR1 KGHDR, CDR2 SFDVKD. With 4 bases removed from V and 3 bases from J, the gap between germline ends came to 16 bases.

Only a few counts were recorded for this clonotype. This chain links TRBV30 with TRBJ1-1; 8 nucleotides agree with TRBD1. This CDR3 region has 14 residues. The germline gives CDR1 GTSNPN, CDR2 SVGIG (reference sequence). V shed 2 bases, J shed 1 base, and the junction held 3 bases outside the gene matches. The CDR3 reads CAWSFGTGNTEAFF. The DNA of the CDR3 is TGTGCCTGGAGTTTCGGGACAGGGAACACTGAAGCTTTCTTT. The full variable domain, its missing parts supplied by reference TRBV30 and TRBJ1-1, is SQTIHQWPATLVQPVGSPLSLECTVEGTSNPNLYWYRQAAGRGLQLLFYSVGIGQISSEVPQNLSASRPQDRQFILSSKKLLLSDSGFYLCAWSFGTGNTEAFFGQGTRLTVV.

The CDR3 sequence: CASSARTGGTEAFF. The CDR3 DNA is TGTGCCAGCAGCGCCCGGACAGGGGGCACTGAAGCTTTCTTT. The chain has TRBV3-1 and TRBJ1-1, with 10 bases matching TRBD1. V shed 5 bases, J shed 4 bases, and the junction held 4 bases outside the gene matches. CDR3 length equals 14 residues. Germline CDR1 LGHDT, CDR2 YNNKEL (reference sequence).

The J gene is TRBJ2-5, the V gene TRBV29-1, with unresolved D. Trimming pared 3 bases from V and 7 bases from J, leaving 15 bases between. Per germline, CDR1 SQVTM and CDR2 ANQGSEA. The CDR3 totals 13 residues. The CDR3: CSVDRQEIGTQYF. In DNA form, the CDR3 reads TGCAGCGTTGATCGGCAGGAGATCGGGACCCAGTACTTC.

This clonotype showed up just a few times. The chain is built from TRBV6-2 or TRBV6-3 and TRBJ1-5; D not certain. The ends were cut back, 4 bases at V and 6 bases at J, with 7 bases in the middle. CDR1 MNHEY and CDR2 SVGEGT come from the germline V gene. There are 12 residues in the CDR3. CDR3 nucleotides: TGTGCCAGCAGTTTAAGGATTCAGCCCCAGCATTTT. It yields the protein CASSLRIQPQHF.

CDR3 region: CASSLGVGRSDTQYF. CDR3 nucleotides: TGTGCCAGCAGCCTGGGGGTTGGGCGTTCAGATACGCAGTATTTT. The chain has TRBV7-7 and TRBJ2-3; perhaps D is TRBD1 or TRBD2 (5 bases each). Germline loops: CDR1 SSHAT, CDR2 FNYEAQ (reference sequence). This CDR3 has 15 amino acids. Deletions cut 5 bases from V and 4 bases from J, with 16 bases between. Full variable domain (remainder filled in from reference TRBV7-7 and TRBJ2-3): GAGVSQSPRYKVTKRGQDVTLRCDPISSHATLYWYQQALGQGPEFLTYFNYEAQPDKSGLPSDRFSAERPEGSISTLTIQRTEQRDSAMYRCASSLGVGRSDTQYFGPGTRLTVL.

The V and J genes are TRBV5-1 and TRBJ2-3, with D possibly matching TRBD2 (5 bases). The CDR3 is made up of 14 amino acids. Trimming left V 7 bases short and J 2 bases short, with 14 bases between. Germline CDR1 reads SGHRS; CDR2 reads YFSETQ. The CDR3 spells CASANRLNTDTQYF. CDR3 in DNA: TGCGCCAGCGCTAACCGACTAAACACAGATACGCAGTATTTT.

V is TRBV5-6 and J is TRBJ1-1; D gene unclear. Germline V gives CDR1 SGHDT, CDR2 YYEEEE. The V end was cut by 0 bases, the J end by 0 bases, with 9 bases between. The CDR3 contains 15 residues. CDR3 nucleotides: TGTGCCAGCAGCTTGGACTCACACCTGAACACTGAAGCTTTCTTT. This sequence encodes CASSLDSHLNTEAFF. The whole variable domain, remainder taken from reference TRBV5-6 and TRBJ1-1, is DAGVTQSPTHLIKTRGQQVTLRCSPKSGHDTVSWYQQALGQGPQFIFQYYEEEERQRGNFPDRFSGHQFPNYSSELNVNALLLGDSALYLCASSLDSHLNTEAFFGQGTRLTVV.

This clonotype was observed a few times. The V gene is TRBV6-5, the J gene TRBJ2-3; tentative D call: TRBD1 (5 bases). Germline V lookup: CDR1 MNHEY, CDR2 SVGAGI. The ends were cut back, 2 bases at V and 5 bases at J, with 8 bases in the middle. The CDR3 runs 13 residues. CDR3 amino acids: CASSYQGLDTQYF. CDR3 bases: TGTGCCAGCAGTTACCAGGGCCTAGATACGCAGTATTTT.

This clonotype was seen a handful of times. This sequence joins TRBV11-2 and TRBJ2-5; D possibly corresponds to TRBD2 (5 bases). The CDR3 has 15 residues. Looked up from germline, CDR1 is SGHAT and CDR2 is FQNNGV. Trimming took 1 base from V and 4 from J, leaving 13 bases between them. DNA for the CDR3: TGTGCCAGCAGCTTAGGTCCGCTAGCTGGAGAGACCCAGTACTTC. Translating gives CASSLGPLAGETQYF.

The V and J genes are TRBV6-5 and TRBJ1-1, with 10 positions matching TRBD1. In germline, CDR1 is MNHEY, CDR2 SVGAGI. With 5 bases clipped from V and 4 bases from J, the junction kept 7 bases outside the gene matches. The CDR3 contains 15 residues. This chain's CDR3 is CASSKGDRGVTEAFF. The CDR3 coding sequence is TGTGCCAGCAGTAAGGGGGACAGGGGCGTCACTGAAGCTTTCTTT.

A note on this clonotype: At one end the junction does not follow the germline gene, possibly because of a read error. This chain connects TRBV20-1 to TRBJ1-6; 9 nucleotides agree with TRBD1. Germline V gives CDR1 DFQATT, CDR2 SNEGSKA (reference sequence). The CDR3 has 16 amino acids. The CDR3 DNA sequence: TGCAGTGCTAGGACCTCCGGGACAGGGTATACTTCACCCCTCCACTTT. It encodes CSARTSGTGYTSPLHF.

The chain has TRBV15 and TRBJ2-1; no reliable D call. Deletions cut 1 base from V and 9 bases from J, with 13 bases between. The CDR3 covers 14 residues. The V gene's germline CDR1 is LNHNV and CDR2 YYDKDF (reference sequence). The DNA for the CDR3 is TGTGCCACCAGCAGAGGGGTTACGTGGGTTGAGCAGTTCTTC. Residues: CATSRGVTWVEQFF.

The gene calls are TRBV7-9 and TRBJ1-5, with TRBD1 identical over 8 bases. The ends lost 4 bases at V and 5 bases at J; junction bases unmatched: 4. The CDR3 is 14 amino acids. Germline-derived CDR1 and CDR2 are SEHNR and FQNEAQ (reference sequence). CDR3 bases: TGTGCCAGCAGCTCCCTGACAGGGGATCAGCCCCAGCATTTT. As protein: CASSSLTGDQPQHF.

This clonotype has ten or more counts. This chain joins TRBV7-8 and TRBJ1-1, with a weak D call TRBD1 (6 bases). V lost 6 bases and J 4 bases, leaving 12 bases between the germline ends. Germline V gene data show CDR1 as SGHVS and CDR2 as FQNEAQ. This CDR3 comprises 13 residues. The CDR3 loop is CASRTGGATEAFF. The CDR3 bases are TGTGCCAGCAGGACGGGGGGGGCCACTGAAGCTTTCTTT.

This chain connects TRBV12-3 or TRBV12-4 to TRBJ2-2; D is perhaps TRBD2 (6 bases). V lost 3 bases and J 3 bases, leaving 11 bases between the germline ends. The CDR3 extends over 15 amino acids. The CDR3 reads CASSLGGSDTGELFF. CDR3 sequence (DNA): TGTGCCAGCAGTTTGGGGGGATCAGACACCGGGGAGCTGTTTTTT.

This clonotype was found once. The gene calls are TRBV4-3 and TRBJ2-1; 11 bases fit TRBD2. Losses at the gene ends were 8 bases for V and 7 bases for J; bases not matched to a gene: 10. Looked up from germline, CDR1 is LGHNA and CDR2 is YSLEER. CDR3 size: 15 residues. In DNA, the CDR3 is TGCGCCAGCGCCACGGGACTAGCGGTCGGGAATGAGCAGTTCTTC. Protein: CASATGLAVGNEQFF.

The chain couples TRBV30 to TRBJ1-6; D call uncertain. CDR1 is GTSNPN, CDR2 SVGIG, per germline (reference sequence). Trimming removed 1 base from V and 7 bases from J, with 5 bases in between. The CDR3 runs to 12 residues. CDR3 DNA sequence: TGTGCCTGGAGTGGAGTAAATTCACCCCTCCACTTT. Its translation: CAWSGVNSPLHF.

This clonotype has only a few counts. Here the CDR3 DNA reads TGTGCCAGCAGTCGGGACCGCGGAAACGACAATGAGCAGTTCTTC. This encodes CASSRDRGNDNEQFF. The rearrangement joins TRBV6-1 to TRBJ2-1; tentatively, D is TRBD1 or TRBD2 (5 bases each). From germline, CDR1 is MNHNS and CDR2 SASEGT. Trimming took off 5 bases at V and 5 bases at J, with 16 bases between the two ends. The CDR3 totals 15 residues.

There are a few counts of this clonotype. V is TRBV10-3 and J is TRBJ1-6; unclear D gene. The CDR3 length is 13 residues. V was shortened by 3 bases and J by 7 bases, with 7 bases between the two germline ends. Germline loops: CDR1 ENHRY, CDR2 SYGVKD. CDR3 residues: CAISELGNSPLHF. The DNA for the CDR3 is TGTGCCATCAGTGAATTGGGGAATTCACCCCTCCACTTT.

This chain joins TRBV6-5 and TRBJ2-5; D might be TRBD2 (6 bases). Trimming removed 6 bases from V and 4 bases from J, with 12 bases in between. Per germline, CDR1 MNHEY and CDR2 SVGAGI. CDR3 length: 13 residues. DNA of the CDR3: TGTGCCAGCAGCCCACCGGGGGTAGAGACCCAGTACTTC. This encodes CASSPPGVETQYF.

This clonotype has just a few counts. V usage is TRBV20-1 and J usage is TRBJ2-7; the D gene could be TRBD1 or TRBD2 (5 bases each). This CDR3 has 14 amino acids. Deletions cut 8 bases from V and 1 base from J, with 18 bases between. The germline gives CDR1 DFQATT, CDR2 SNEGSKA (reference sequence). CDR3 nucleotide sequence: TGCAGTCCGACCCTCCGGGACGGTTCCTACGAGCAGTACTTC. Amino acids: CSPTLRDGSYEQYF.

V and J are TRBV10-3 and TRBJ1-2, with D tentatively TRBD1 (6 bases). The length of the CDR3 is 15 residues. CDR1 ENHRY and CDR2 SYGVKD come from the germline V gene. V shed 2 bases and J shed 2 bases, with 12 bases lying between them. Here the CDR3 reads CAISEGAGENYGYTF. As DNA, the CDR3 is TGTGCCATCAGTGAGGGTGCAGGGGAGAACTATGGCTACACCTTC.